Below are 15 T cell receptor beta chains sequenced from a single sample in a study of blood T cell repertoires in COVID-19. The assay was immunoSEQ multiplex PCR, and TCRdb's table has in-frame clones only and misses some. The sample lists 55,000 to 70,000 clones, about 88% occurring once. Sample: peripheral blood. The receptors originated from a man between 65 and 80 years old with acute or convalescent COVID-19.

This rearrangement joins TRBV4-1 to TRBJ1-6; possibly TRBD1 for D (5 bases). The CDR3 consists of 13 residues. Germline CDR1 and CDR2: MGHRA and YSYEKL. Trimming took off 0 bases at V and 10 bases at J, with 7 bases between the two ends. The CDR3 region is CASSQEGRSPLHF. The CDR3 DNA is TGCGCCAGCAGCCAAGAGGGGCGGTCACCCCTCCACTTT.

This chain connects TRBV6-4 to TRBJ1-2; no definite D call. The V gene's germline CDR1 is MRHNA and CDR2 SNTAGT. This CDR3 is 14 amino acids long. Between the trimmed V and J ends, which lost 3 bases and 8 bases, there was a span of 16 bases. CDR3 sequence reads: CASSDMVTSGGYTF. In nucleotides, the CDR3 is TGTGCCAGCAGTGATATGGTAACGAGCGGGGGCTACACCTTC.

Regarding this clone: Additional DNA sequences in this sample encode the identical CDR3. The V call is TRBV6-5, the J call TRBJ2-1, with D perhaps TRBD2 (5 bases). CDR1 is MNHEY, CDR2 SVGAGI, per germline. V dropped 7 bases and J dropped 5 bases, with 6 bases sitting between them. The CDR3 has 11 residues. The CDR3 here is CASKRNNEQFF. CDR3 nucleotides: TGTGCCAGCAAGCGGAACAATGAGCAGTTCTTC.

V gene TRBV19 combines with J gene TRBJ2-2; TRBD1 aligns across 7 bases. Germline V gene lookup returns CDR1 LNHDA and CDR2 SQIVND (reference sequence). The CDR3 runs to 15 residues. The trim removed 5 bases at V and 4 bases at J, leaving 7 bases unmatched. The CDR3: CASSAYRGSTGELFF. CDR3 sequence (DNA): TGTGCCAGTAGTGCGTACAGGGGAAGCACCGGGGAGCTGTTTTTT.

The chain recombines TRBV4-1 with TRBJ1-6; a weak D match, TRBD1 (6 bases). The CDR3 is 15 amino acids. Looked up from germline, CDR1 is MGHRA and CDR2 is YSYEKL. Between the trimmed V and J ends, which lost 1 base and 7 bases, there was a span of 11 bases. The CDR3 nucleotides read TGCGCCAGCAGCCAAGGAGGACAGCGGAATTCACCCCTCCACTTT. Protein: CASSQGGQRNSPLHF.

This chain links TRBV12-2 with TRBJ2-7; the table's D call TRBD2 went unverified against the DNA. TRBV12-2 is flagged as a pseudogene. CDR3 length: 16 amino acids. Here the CDR3 DNA reads TGTGCAAGTCGCTTAACTCGCGGGAGTGTCTCCTACGAGCAGTACTTC. Protein product: CASRLTRGSVSYEQYF.

This clone was counted a single time. J is TRBJ1-5 and V is TRBV6-5; TRBD1 agrees at 9 bases. Trimming at V came to 7 bases and at J to 4 bases, leaving 8 bases not matched to a gene. The CDR3 is 15 residues long. Germline V lookup: CDR1 MNHEY, CDR2 SVGAGI. The CDR3 spells CASNLDRGLNQPQHF. The CDR3 DNA follows: TGTGCCAGCAACCTAGACAGGGGGTTGAATCAGCCCCAGCATTTT.

The chain combines TRBV15 with TRBJ2-2, with TRBD2 identical over 14 bases. CDR3 length: 17 amino acids. The trim removed 5 bases at V and 4 bases at J, leaving 6 bases unmatched. Per germline, CDR1 LNHNV and CDR2 YYDKDF (reference sequence). In DNA form, the CDR3 reads TGTGCCACCAGCGCGAAGACTAGCGGGGGGGTCACCGGGGAGCTGTTTTTT. It yields the protein CATSAKTSGGVTGELFF.

The genes are TRBV18 and TRBJ1-2; possibly TRBD1 for D (6 bases). V dropped 2 bases and J dropped 7 bases, with 20 bases sitting between them. CDR3 length: 16 amino acids. Per germline, CDR1 KGHSH and CDR2 LQKENI. In DNA, the CDR3 is TGTGCCAGCTCACCAGCGGCGGGGGCGACAGTGTCTGGCTACACCTTC. Its protein is CASSPAAGATVSGYTF.

This chain joins TRBV10-3 and TRBJ2-2; a weak D match, TRBD2 (6 bases). Germline V CDR1 and CDR2: ENHRY, SYGVKD. The V end was cut by 5 bases, the J end by 0 bases, with 13 bases between. This CDR3 comprises 16 residues. CDR3 nucleotide sequence: TGTGCCATCAGTCGGGACTTCCTCGCGAACACCGGGGAGCTGTTTTTT. Translated: CAISRDFLANTGELFF.

The chain combines TRBV28 with TRBJ1-2; D may be TRBD1 (6 bases). The CDR3 is 16 amino acids. CDR1 is MDHEN, CDR2 SYDVKM, per germline. Trimming took 2 bases from V and 1 from J, leaving 14 bases between them. CDR3 in amino acids: CASSLPDSSLNYGYTF. The CDR3 DNA follows: TGTGCCAGCAGTTTACCGGACAGCTCCCTTAACTATGGCTACACCTTC.

CDR3 DNA sequence: TGTGCCAGCAGTTATCGGTGGGGAAACACCATATATTTT. Residues: CASSYRWGNTIYF. The chain carries TRBV27 and TRBJ1-3; D is unresolved. With 4 bases removed from V and 4 bases from J, the gap between germline ends came to 8 bases. Germline values: CDR1 MNHEY, CDR2 SMNVEV (reference sequence). The CDR3 runs to 13 residues.

This clone was seen just once. The V and J genes are TRBV11-3 and TRBJ2-1; tentative D call: TRBD1 (5 bases). Per germline, CDR1 SGHNT and CDR2 YENEEA. Deletions cut 5 bases from V and 5 bases from J, with 13 bases between. The CDR3 totals 14 residues. CDR3 protein: CASSPRTPNNEQFF. The CDR3 bases are TGTGCCAGCAGCCCTCGGACACCAAACAATGAGCAGTTCTTC.

This sequence joins TRBV5-6 and TRBJ1-5; no firm D call. This CDR3 has 13 amino acids. Germline CDR1 is SGHDT and CDR2 is YYEEEE. Between the trimmed V and J ends, which lost 0 bases and 6 bases, there was a span of 7 bases. Here the CDR3 reads CASSLGEVQPQHF. Here the CDR3 DNA reads TGTGCCAGCAGCTTGGGAGAGGTTCAGCCCCAGCATTTT.

The chain uses TRBV6-5 and TRBJ2-7; 8 bases are shared with TRBD2. Germline values: CDR1 MNHEY, CDR2 SVGAGI. The CDR3 spans 13 residues. V dropped 7 bases and J dropped 3; count of bases not matched to a gene: 5. CDR3 in amino acids: CASTNSGGYEQYF. In DNA form, the CDR3 reads TGTGCCAGCACCAACAGCGGGGGCTACGAGCAGTACTTC.